This TCR beta chain is drawn from a study of blood T cell repertoires in COVID-19. Overall study: There were acute and convalescent COVID-19 samples, and they came from the United States, Italy and Spain. In each case, the material was cDNA or gDNA derived from T cells, B-cell-depleted T cells, or PBMCs.

Germline CDR1 is SGHVS and CDR2 is FQNEAQ. CDR3 length: 15 residues. Trimming removed 1 base at V and 0 bases at J, with 6 bases between. The protocol was immunoSEQ multiplex PCR, while the TCRdb copy is restricted to in-frame clones and leaves out a portion. The data contain a few hundred thousand clones, 70% to 90% of them singletons. Patients in Seattle were enrolled during active infection, then followed longitudinally. The receptor comes from a woman between 50 and 59 years old with COVID-19, enrolled during active disease. The genes are TRBV7-8 and TRBJ1-4; D gene uncertain. The sequencing sample was made of peripheral blood. Written as DNA, the CDR3 is TGTGCCAGCAGCTTAGAGACAACAACTAATGAAAAACTGTTTTTT. Translated: CASSLETTTNEKLFF.